Listed below are T cell receptor beta chains from one sample, sequenced in a study of blood T cell repertoires in COVID-19. Method: immunoSEQ multiplex PCR; TCRdb's copy keeps in-frame clones and lacks some. The repertoire consists of over 65,000 clones, with 80% occurring once and the leading ten covering about 12%. Source material: peripheral blood. The receptors here all came from a woman in her forties with active or convalescent COVID-19. Both conserved end residues are part of each CDR3. The D gene is left open where the match is weak. Where a row states a size, it is once, few, many or the class of an expanded clone; other rows omit it.

abundance,j_gene,d_gene,v_gene,CDR3aa,CDR3nt
NA,TRBJ2-1,NA,TRBV7-6,CASSFGAYNEQFF,TGTGCCTCAAGCTTTGGGGCTTACAATGAGCAGTTCTTC
NA,TRBJ2-7,TRBD1,TRBV28,CASEPGGGSYEQYF,TGTGCCAGCGAGCCAGGGGGCGGCTCCTACGAGCAGTACTTC
NA,TRBJ1-2,TRBD1,TRBV27,CASKERGTGVFYYGYTF,TGTGCCAGCAAGGAACGAGGGACAGGGGTGTTTTACTATGGCTACACCTTC
NA,TRBJ2-3,NA,TRBV5-1,CASSLEASSGTDTQYF,TGCGCCAGCAGCTTGGAGGCTAGCTCGGGCACAGATACGCAGTATTTT
NA,TRBJ2-7,TRBD2,TRBV11-1,CASSWGTSGGYEQYF,TGTGCCAGCAGCTGGGGGACTAGCGGGGGGTACGAGCAGTACTTC
NA,TRBJ2-1,NA,TRBV7-2,CASRSGSANEQFF,TGTGCCAGCAGAAGTGGGAGTGCCAATGAGCAGTTCTTC
NA,TRBJ1-2,NA,TRBV9,CASSAIGQSHTF,TGTGCCAGCAGCGCTATCGGACAGTCCCACACCTTC
NA,TRBJ2-4,TRBD1,TRBV6-1,CASSEHARTGGKNIQYF,TGTGCCAGCAGTGAACACGCCCGGACAGGGGGCAAAAACATTCAGTACTTC
NA,TRBJ2-1,TRBD2,TRBV10-3,CAISPRYAGGPTSYNEQFF,TGTGCCATCAGTCCTCGTTATGCGGGAGGGCCTACCTCGTACAATGAGCAGTTCTTC
NA,TRBJ2-7,TRBD1,TRBV6-2/TRBV6-3,CASSNPGQGTRSYEQYF,TGTGCCAGCAGTAACCCGGGACAGGGGACAAGGAGCTACGAGCAGTACTTC
few,TRBJ1-6,NA,TRBV9,CASSVAGQYNSPLHF,TGTGCCAGCAGCGTAGCTGGACAGTATAATTCACCCCTCCACTTT
few,TRBJ1-6,TRBD1,TRBV5-4,CASSSGGTGNSPLHF,TGTGCCAGCAGCTCGGGGGGGACAGGGAATTCACCCCTCCACTTT
few,TRBJ1-1,NA,TRBV25-1,CASSELTRDTEAFF,TGTGCCAGCAGTGAATTAACCCGGGACACTGAAGCTTTCTTT
NA,TRBJ2-7,NA,TRBV3-1/TRBV3-2,CASSLYYEQYF,TGTGCCAGCAGCCTCTATTACGAGCAGTACTTC
NA,TRBJ2-5,NA,TRBV4-2,CASSQGQQETQYF,TGTGCCAGCAGCCAAGGGCAGCAAGAGACCCAGTACTTC
NA,TRBJ1-2,NA,TRBV28,CASQGNYGYTF,TGTGCCAGCCAGGGTAACTATGGCTACACCTTC
NA,TRBJ1-4,TRBD1,TRBV10-3,CAIRGQGVNEKLFF,TGTGCCATCAGGGGACAGGGAGTTAATGAAAAACTGTTTTTT
once,TRBJ2-2,NA,TRBV7-3,CASSSQAGLNTGELFF,TGTGCCAGCAGCTCGCAAGCGGGCCTGAACACCGGGGAGCTGTTTTTT
NA,TRBJ2-1,NA,TRBV5-1,CASSLVSVSRPQGNEQFF,TGCGCCAGCAGCTTGGTTTCCGTTTCGCGGCCTCAGGGAAATGAGCAGTTCTTC
once,TRBJ2-7,NA,TRBV18,CASSPPGGQAEQYF,TGTGCCAGCTCACCACCGGGTGGGCAGGCAGAGCAGTACTTC
NA,TRBJ1-4,TRBD1,TRBV10-2,CASRESGGFATNEKLFF,TGCGCCAGCAGGGAGTCAGGGGGCTTTGCAACTAATGAAAAACTGTTTTTT
few,TRBJ2-7,NA,TRBV28,CASSFNIPYEQYF,TGTGCCAGCAGTTTTAATATTCCCTACGAGCAGTACTTC
NA,TRBJ2-5,TRBD2,TRBV3-1/TRBV3-2,CASSQVLAVQETQYF,TGTGCCAGCAGCCAGGTACTAGCGGTCCAAGAGACCCAGTACTTC
few,TRBJ2-7,TRBD2,TRBV10-3,CAISDPSGRGVDEQYF,TGTGCCATCAGTGACCCGAGCGGGAGGGGTGTGGACGAGCAGTACTTC
NA,TRBJ1-2,NA,TRBV28,CASSLGRPYGYTF,TGTGCCAGCAGTTTAGGCAGGCCCTATGGCTACACCTTC
NA,TRBJ1-1,NA,TRBV7-2,CASSSASPYGEGLGAFF,TGTGCCAGCAGCTCTGCATCCCCGTACGGGGAAGGGCTAGGAGCTTTCTTT
NA,TRBJ1-1,NA,TRBV14,CASSLSGATEAFF,TGTGCCAGCAGCCTTAGTGGTGCCACTGAAGCTTTCTTT
once,TRBJ1-6,TRBD1,TRBV6-2/TRBV6-3,CASSYWDRDSPLHF,TGTGCCAGCAGTTACTGGGACAGGGATTCACCCCTCCACTTT
once,TRBJ1-2,NA,TRBV18,CASSPVVGVFGYTF,TGTGCCAGCTCACCAGTGGTGGGAGTTTTTGGCTACACCTTC
once,TRBJ1-1,NA,TRBV11-2,CASSPSNTEAFF,TGTGCCAGCAGCCCTTCGAACACTGAAGCTTTCTTT
NA,TRBJ2-3,TRBD1,TRBV5-1,CASSLEGDRGTDTQYF,TGCGCCAGCAGCTTGGAGGGGGACAGGGGCACAGATACGCAGTATTTT
NA,TRBJ1-2,NA,TRBV6-2/TRBV6-3,CASSLGRGVDYGYTF,TGTGCCAGCAGTTTGGGTAGGGGCGTCGACTATGGCTACACCTTC
NA,TRBJ2-3,NA,TRBV19,CASSTPSTDTQYF,TGTGCCAGTAGTACCCCTAGCACAGATACGCAGTATTTT
NA,TRBJ1-4,TRBD1,TRBV5-4,CASSPGGTDEKLFF,TGTGCCAGCAGCCCAGGGGGCACGGATGAAAAACTGTTTTTT
NA,TRBJ2-1,NA,TRBV29-1,CSVEEGYNEQFF,TGCAGCGTTGAGGAGGGGTACAATGAGCAGTTCTTC
few,TRBJ2-2,TRBD1,TRBV2,CASSVRQGMNTGELFF,TGTGCCAGCAGTGTGAGACAGGGAATGAACACCGGGGAGCTGTTTTTT
NA,TRBJ2-1,NA,TRBV2,CASSARIFNEQFF,TGTGCCAGCAGTGCTAGGATATTCAATGAGCAGTTCTTC
NA,TRBJ1-4,NA,TRBV5-4,CASSSDPRGEEKLFF,TGTGCCAGCAGTTCTGACCCCCGGGGAGAAGAAAAACTGTTTTTT
NA,TRBJ1-2,NA,TRBV29-1,CSVGGGANYGYTF,TGCAGCGTTGGTGGGGGCGCTAACTATGGCTACACCTTC
NA,TRBJ1-1,TRBD1,TRBV3-1/TRBV3-2,CASSHLTGLIAEAFF,TGTGCCAGCAGCCATTTGACAGGGCTTATCGCTGAAGCTTTCTTT
NA,TRBJ2-3,NA,TRBV10-2,CASTSLGDTQYF,TGCGCCAGTACTAGCTTGGGAGATACGCAGTATTTT
once,TRBJ1-1,NA,TRBV11-3,CASSSGGVNTEAFF,TGTGCCAGCAGCTCCGGGGGAGTGAACACTGAAGCTTTCTTT
NA,TRBJ1-5,TRBD1,TRBV27,CASSLNGQGHQPQHF,TGTGCCAGCAGTTTAAACGGACAGGGGCATCAGCCCCAGCATTTT
NA,TRBJ2-3,TRBD2,TRBV4-2,CASSQLNLAGVTDTQYF,TGTGCCAGCAGCCAATTAAACCTAGCGGGAGTCACAGATACGCAGTATTTT
NA,TRBJ2-2,NA,TRBV5-4,CASSNFKNTGELFF,TGTGCCAGCAGCAATTTTAAAAACACCGGGGAGCTGTTTTTT
NA,TRBJ1-2,NA,TRBV7-2,CASSSAGRGIYGYTF,TGTGCCAGCAGCTCAGCGGGCAGGGGCATCTATGGCTACACCTTC
NA,TRBJ1-1,NA,TRBV2,CASNPQGLVTEAFF,TGTGCCAGCAACCCCCAGGGGTTGGTGACTGAAGCTTTCTTT
NA,TRBJ2-6,NA,TRBV9,CASGVQGGGANVLTF,TGTGCCAGCGGGGTACAGGGCGGTGGGGCCAACGTCCTGACTTTC
NA,TRBJ1-1,TRBD1,TRBV29-1,CSVEERNRGQRRTEAFF,TGCAGCGTTGAAGAGCGTAATAGGGGACAGAGGCGCACTGAAGCTTTCTTT
NA,TRBJ2-7,TRBD1,TRBV6-5,CASKDRPLSYEQYF,TGTGCCAGCAAGGACAGGCCCTTATCCTACGAGCAGTACTTC
NA,TRBJ1-5,NA,TRBV5-3,CARSDDPTVYSNQPQHF,TGTGCCAGAAGCGATGACCCGACAGTTTATAGCAATCAGCCCCAGCATTTT
many,TRBJ2-2,NA,TRBV19,CASTPPGHMTGELFF,TGTGCCAGTACCCCTCCGGGACATATGACCGGGGAGCTGTTTTTT
few,TRBJ2-7,TRBD2,TRBV7-2,CASSARTSWSYEQYF,TGTGCCAGCAGCGCACGGACTAGCTGGTCCTACGAGCAGTACTTC
once,TRBJ1-1,NA,TRBV7-2,CASSLGTENMNTEAFF,TGTGCCAGCAGCTTAGGGACAGAAAATATGAACACTGAAGCTTTCTTT
NA,TRBJ1-2,TRBD1,TRBV18,CASSFNRGANYGYTF,TGTGCCAGCTCATTCAACAGGGGAGCTAACTATGGCTACACCTTC
NA,TRBJ1-5,NA,TRBV10-3,CAISERGSDSNQPQHF,TGTGCCATCAGCGAACGAGGGTCTGATAGCAATCAGCCCCAGCATTTT
few,TRBJ1-5,NA,TRBV19,CASSSRVDQPQHF,TGTGCCAGTAGTAGCAGGGTTGATCAGCCCCAGCATTTT
once,TRBJ2-3,NA,TRBV3-1/TRBV3-2,CASRPRGTDTQYF,TGTGCCAGCAGACCGCGGGGCACAGATACGCAGTATTTT